This T cell receptor beta chain came from a study of Ad26.COV2.S vaccination and SARS-CoV-2 variants. Background on the study: Intramuscularly, Ad26.COV2.S was given either once or twice, 56 days apart. Findings and caveats of the study: Researchers reported similar non-spike TCR breadth in vaccine and placebo recipients.

The method was immunoSEQ multiplex PCR; TCRdb's version includes in-frame clones alone and lacks a portion of them. The table includes a few hundred thousand clones, around 92% detected once. Points on this clone: Its antigen is still unknown.

Treatment here: about 20 received Ad26.COV2.S at low or high dose, single or two shots; 5 received placebo; per-sample allocation not given. Collection of samples fell on day 63 after the first vaccine or placebo injection. This vaccine is an Ad26 vector that expresses the Wuhan-strain SARS-CoV-2 spike. CDR1 is SEHNR, CDR2 FQNEAQ, per germline (reference sequence). The CDR3 is 16 amino acids. The V segment lost 3 bases and the J segment 6 bases; nucleotides outside the gene matches: 14. This chain links TRBV7-9 with TRBJ2-7, with 7 bases aligning to TRBD2. The clonotype originates from a person between 18 and 60 years old who received the Ad26.COV2.S COVID-19 vaccine or a placebo. Sequencing was performed on peripheral blood, taken in a trial of Ad26.COV2.S vaccine versus placebo. For the CDR3, the DNA is TGTGCCAGCAGCTTTAGTGGACTAGACCGCCGACTCGAGCAGTACTTC. This sequence encodes CASSFSGLDRRLEQYF.